This T cell receptor beta chain was profiled in a study of blood T cell repertoires in COVID-19. As for the study in general: From T cells, B-cell-depleted T cells, or PBMCs came the material, which was cDNA or gDNA.

Trimming removed 3 bases at V and 4 bases at J, with 12 bases between. The V gene's germline CDR1 is SGHVS and CDR2 FQNEAQ. The CDR3 covers 14 residues. Clones were read by immunoSEQ multiplex PCR, and TCRdb kept only the in-frame ones, dropping some. The top ten clones hold 3% to 4% of a sample with hundreds of thousands of clones, roughly 80% of them seen once. Cohort placement rested on clinical history that participants reported themselves. This TCR was recovered from a woman in her thirties or forties who had been exposed to COVID-19. The sample consisted of PBMCs or T cells enriched from blood (not recorded which). The rearrangement links TRBV7-8 to TRBJ1-2; D perhaps matches TRBD1 (6 bases). This CDR3 reads CASSFRDTSYGYTF. The DNA for the CDR3 is TGTGCCAGCAGCTTCCGGGACACCTCCTATGGCTACACCTTC.